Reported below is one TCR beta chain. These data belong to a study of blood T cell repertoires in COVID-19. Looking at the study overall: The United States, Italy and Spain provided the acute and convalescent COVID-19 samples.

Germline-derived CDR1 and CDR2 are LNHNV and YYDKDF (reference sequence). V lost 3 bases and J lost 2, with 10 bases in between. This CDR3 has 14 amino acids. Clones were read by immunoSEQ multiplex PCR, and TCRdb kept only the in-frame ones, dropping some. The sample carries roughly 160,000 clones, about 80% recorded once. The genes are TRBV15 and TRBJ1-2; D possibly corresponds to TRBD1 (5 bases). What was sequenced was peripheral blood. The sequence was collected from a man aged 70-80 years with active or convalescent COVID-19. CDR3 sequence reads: CATSRRRGNYGYTF. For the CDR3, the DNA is TGTGCCACCAGCAGGAGGCGGGGGAACTATGGCTACACCTTC.